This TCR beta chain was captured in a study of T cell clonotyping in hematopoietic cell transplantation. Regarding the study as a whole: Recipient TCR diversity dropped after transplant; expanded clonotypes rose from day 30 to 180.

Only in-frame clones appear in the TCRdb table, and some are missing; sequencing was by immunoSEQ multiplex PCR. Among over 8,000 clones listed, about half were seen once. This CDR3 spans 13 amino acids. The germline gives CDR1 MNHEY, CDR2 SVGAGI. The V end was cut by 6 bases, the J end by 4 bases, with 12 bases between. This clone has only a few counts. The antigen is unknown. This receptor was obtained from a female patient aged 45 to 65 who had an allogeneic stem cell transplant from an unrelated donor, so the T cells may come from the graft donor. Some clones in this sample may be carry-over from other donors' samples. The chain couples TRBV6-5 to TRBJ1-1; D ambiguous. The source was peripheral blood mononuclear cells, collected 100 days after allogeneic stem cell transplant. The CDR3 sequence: CASSPTWATEAFF. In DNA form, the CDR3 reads TGTGCCAGCAGCCCTACTTGGGCCACTGAAGCTTTCTTT.